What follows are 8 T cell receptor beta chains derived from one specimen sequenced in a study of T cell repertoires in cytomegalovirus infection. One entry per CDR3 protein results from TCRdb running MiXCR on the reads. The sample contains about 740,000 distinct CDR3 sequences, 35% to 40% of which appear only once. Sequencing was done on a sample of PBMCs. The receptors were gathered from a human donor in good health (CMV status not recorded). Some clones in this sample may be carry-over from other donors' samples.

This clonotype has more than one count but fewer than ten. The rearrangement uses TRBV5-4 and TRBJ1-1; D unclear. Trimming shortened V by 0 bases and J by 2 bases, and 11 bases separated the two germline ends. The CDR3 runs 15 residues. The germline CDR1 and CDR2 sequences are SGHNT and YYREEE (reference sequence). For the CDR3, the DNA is TGTGCCAGCAGCTTGGGCGGGGAGGGTAACACTGAAGCTTTCTTT. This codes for CASSLGGEGNTEAFF.

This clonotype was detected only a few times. CDR3 sequence: CASSRGASSTDTQYF. DNA for the CDR3: TGTGCCAGCAGCCGGGGGGCCTCGAGCACAGATACGCAGTATTTT. V and J are TRBV7-9 and TRBJ2-3; possibly TRBD2 for D (7 bases). Germline V lookup: CDR1 SEHNR, CDR2 FQNEAQ (reference sequence). The CDR3 totals 15 residues. V was shortened by 5 bases and J by 0 bases, with 12 bases between the two germline ends.

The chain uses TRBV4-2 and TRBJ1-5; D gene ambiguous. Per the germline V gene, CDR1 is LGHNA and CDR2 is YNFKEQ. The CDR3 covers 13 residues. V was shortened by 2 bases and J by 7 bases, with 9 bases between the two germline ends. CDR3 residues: CASSQRIGQPQHF. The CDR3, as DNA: TGTGCCAGCAGCCAACGGATTGGACAGCCCCAGCATTTT.

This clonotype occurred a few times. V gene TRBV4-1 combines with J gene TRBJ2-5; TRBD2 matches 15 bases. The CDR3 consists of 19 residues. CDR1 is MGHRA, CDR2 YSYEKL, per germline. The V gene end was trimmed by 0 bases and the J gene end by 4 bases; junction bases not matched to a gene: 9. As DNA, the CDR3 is TGCGCCAGCAGCCAAGACCCCGGGACTAGCGGGAGGTGGGGAGAGACCCAGTACTTC. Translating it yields CASSQDPGTSGRWGETQYF.

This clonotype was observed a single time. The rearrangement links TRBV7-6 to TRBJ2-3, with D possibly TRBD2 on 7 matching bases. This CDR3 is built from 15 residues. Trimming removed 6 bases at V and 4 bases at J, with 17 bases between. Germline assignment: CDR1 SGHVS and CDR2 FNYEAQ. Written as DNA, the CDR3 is TGTGCCAGCAGTATCATTCGGGGGGCTGCAGATACGCAGTATTTT. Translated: CASSIIRGAADTQYF.

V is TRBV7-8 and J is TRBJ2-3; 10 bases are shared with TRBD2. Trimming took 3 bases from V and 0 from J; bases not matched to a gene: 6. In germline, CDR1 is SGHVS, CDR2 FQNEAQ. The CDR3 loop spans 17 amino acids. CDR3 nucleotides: TGTGCCAGCAGCTTCTTACTAGCGGGGACTAGCACAGATACGCAGTATTTT. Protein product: CASSFLLAGTSTDTQYF.

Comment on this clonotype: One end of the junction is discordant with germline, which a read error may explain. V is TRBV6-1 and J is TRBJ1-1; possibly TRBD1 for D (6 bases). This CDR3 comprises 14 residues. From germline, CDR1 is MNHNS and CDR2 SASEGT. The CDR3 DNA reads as TGTGCCAGCAGCAGATACACTGGGGACACTGAAGATTTCTTT. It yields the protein CASSRYTGDTEDFF.

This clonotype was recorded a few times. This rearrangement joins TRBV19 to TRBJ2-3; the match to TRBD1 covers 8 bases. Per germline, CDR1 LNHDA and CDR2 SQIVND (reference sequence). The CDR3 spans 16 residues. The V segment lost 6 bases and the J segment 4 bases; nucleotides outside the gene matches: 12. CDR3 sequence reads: CASSPGTGSLADTQYF. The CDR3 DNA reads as TGTGCCAGTAGCCCAGGGACAGGATCATTGGCAGATACGCAGTATTTT.